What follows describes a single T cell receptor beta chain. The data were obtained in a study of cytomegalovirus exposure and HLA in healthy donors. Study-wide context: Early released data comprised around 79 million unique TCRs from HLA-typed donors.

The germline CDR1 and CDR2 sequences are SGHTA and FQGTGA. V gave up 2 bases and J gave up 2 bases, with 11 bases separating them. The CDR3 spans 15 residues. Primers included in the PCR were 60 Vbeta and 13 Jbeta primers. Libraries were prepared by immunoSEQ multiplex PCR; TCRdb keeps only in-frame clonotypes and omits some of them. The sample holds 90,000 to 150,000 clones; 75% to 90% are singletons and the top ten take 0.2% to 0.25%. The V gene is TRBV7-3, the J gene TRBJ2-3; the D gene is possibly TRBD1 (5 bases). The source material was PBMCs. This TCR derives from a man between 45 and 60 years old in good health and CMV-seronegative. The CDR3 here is CASSLVAGITDTQYF. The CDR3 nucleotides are TGTGCCAGCAGCTTAGTGGCAGGGATCACAGATACGCAGTATTTT.